This T cell receptor (beta chain) was sequenced during a study of monozygotic twins with inflammatory bowel disease. Findings and caveats of the study: Possibly because of limited power, concordant and discordant twins showed no difference in repertoire similarity.

The CDR3 is 13 amino acids. CDR1 is SGHTA, CDR2 FQGNSA, per germline. Notes on this clonotype: Its target is not known.

Total RNA input per TCR library was approximately 3.5 ug. TCRdb re-called the 5' RACE reads; one entry per CDR3 protein, DNA not given. The sample includes about 200,000 distinct CDR3 sequences. The chain joins TRBV7-2 to TRBJ1-1. This TCR came from a human donor with ulcerative colitis or Crohn's disease, or a healthy co-twin of an affected twin (not recorded which). The source material was blood. The CDR3 spells CASSLQARTEAFF.